These 5 T cell receptor beta chains were all obtained from the same sample, sequenced in a study of spatial heterogeneity in lung cancer. TCRdb passed the 5' RACE reads through MiXCR, listing each CDR3 protein once. The sample shows approximately 40,000 distinct CDR3 sequences, approximately 7% of them seen only once. The time point here: sample taken at primary tumor resection. Sequencing covered unsorted whole RNA taken from tumor, nontumor lung or frozen PBMC. Sequencing was performed on PBMCs, taken at surgery. The receptors were sampled from a female donor with early-stage non-small cell lung cancer.

This clonotype came up many times. The gene calls are TRBV12-3 or TRBV12-4 and TRBJ1-2, with D hard to call. CDR3 size: 11 residues. V lost 8 bases to trimming and J lost 8 bases, with 12 bases between them. CDR3 in DNA: TGTGCCAGCTCATTCGTCCGAGGCTACACCTTC. Protein sequence: CASSFVRGYTF.

Ten or more counts support this clonotype. CDR3 coding DNA: TGTGCCAGCAGTGGACCTTCCGGGGGTTCACCCCTCCACTTT. Translated, it gives CASSGPSGGSPLHF. This chain links TRBV12-3 or TRBV12-4 with TRBJ1-6; possible D gene TRBD1, 5 bases. This CDR3 is 14 amino acids long. The V and J ends lost 5 bases and 9 bases respectively, with 14 bases between them.

The chain carries TRBV11-2 and TRBJ2-1; 8 bases are shared with TRBD2. This CDR3 has 15 residues. J lost 5 bases, V lost 5 bases, and 8 bases had no gene match. Germline V gene sequence: CDR1 SGHAT, CDR2 FQNNGV. DNA for the CDR3: TGTGCCAGCAGCCCTCAAGCGGGGGTTAACAATGAGCAGTTCTTC. Translation: CASSPQAGVNNEQFF.

This clonotype was observed at least ten times. V usage is TRBV5-1 and J usage is TRBJ2-3, with TRBD1 as a possible D gene (5 bases). Trimming took 4 bases from V and 5 from J, leaving 5 bases between them. CDR1 and CDR2 from the germline V gene are SGHRS and YFSETQ. The CDR3 runs 11 residues. CDR3 DNA: TGCGCCAGCAGCCAGGGAGATACGCAGTATTTT. It encodes CASSQGDTQYF.

This clonotype has only a few counts. The chain has TRBV5-6 and TRBJ1-2; maybe TRBD1 (6 bases). CDR1 is SGHDT and CDR2 is YYEEEE in the germline V gene. The CDR3 extends over 16 amino acids. Trimming shortened V by 4 bases and J by 4 bases, and 20 bases separated the two germline ends. CDR3 amino acids: CASSPTPGARGYGYTF. DNA for the CDR3: TGTGCCAGCAGCCCGACCCCAGGGGCTCGGGGCTATGGCTACACCTTC.